A selection of T cell receptor beta chains follows, all from one sample in a study of shared clonotypes between healthy human individuals. The repertoire was sequenced with immunoSEQ multiplex PCR; TCRdb's copy has only in-frame clones and lacks some. The sample has some 2,500,000 clones, 80% to 95% seen once. Specimen: naive CD4+ T cells from PBMCs. These receptors all come from a man aged 18-30 years in good health. Some clones in this sample may be carry-over from other donors' samples. Both conserved end residues are part of each CDR3. The D gene is left open where the match is weak. Not every row has a clone size; where given, it reads once, few, many or a size class.

clone_size j_call v_call d_call cdr3_aa cdr3_nt
once TRBJ2-2 TRBV6-6 TRBD2 CASGEAGVRTGELFF TGTGCCAGCGGAGAAGCGGGAGTCAGGACCGGGGAGCTGTTTTTT
- TRBJ1-1 TRBV18 - CASSPGHRHTEAFF TGTGCCAGCTCACCAGGTCACAGGCACACTGAAGCTTTCTTT
- TRBJ1-5 TRBV5-5 - CASSLGHINQPQHF TGTGCCAGCAGCTTAGGACACATCAATCAGCCCCAGCATTTT
- TRBJ1-2 TRBV27 TRBD1 CASSLSTGYSRSGYTF TGTGCCAGCAGTTTGTCGACAGGGTACTCTCGTTCTGGCTACACCTTC
- TRBJ1-2 TRBV7-3 - CASSPDSNYGYTF TGTGCCAGCAGCCCTGATTCTAACTATGGCTACACCTTC
- TRBJ2-7 TRBV5-6 - CASSLFGNPYEQYF TGTGCCAGCAGCTTATTTGGGAACCCCTACGAGCAGTACTTC
once TRBJ1-1 TRBV9 - CASSVAEGTEAFF TGTGCCAGCAGCGTAGCTGAGGGCACTGAAGCTTTCTTT
once TRBJ2-1 TRBV9 TRBD2 CASSGGDYYNEQFF TGTGCCAGCAGCGGGGGGGACTACTACAATGAGCAGTTCTTC
- TRBJ2-2 TRBV28 - CASSPRRLSGGELFF TGTGCCAGCAGCCCCCGACGGCTGAGTGGCGGGGAGCTGTTTTTT
- TRBJ1-4 TRBV5-1 - CASRRGTTNEKLFF TGCGCCAGCAGAAGGGGGACAACTAATGAAAAACTGTTTTTT
- TRBJ2-1 TRBV5-1 TRBD2 CASSLALAGYNEQFF TGCGCCAGCAGCTTGGCTCTAGCGGGGTACAATGAGCAGTTCTTC
- TRBJ2-1 TRBV4-2 TRBD2 CASSRGSSYNEQFF TGTGCCAGCAGCCGCGGGAGCTCCTACAATGAGCAGTTCTTC
- TRBJ2-3 TRBV10-3 TRBD2 CAFGRGGSTDTQYF TGTGCCTTTGGGAGGGGTGGGTCGACAGATACGCAGTATTTT
- TRBJ2-7 TRBV28 TRBD2 CASSPRGSGGSYEQYF TGTGCCAGCAGTCCCCGAGGGAGCGGGGGGTCCTACGAGCAGTACTTC